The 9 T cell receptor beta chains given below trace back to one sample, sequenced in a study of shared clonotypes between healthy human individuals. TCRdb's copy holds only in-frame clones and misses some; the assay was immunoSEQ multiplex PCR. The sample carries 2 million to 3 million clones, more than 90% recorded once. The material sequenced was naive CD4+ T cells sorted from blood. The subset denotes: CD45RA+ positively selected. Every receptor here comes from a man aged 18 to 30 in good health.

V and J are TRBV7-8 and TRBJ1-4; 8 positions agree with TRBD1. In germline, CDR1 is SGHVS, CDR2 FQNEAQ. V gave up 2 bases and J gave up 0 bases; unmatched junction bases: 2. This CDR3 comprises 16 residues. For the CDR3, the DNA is TGTGCCAGCAGCTTACAGGGGGCGGCAACTAATGAAAAACTGTTTTTT. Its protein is CASSLQGAATNEKLFF.

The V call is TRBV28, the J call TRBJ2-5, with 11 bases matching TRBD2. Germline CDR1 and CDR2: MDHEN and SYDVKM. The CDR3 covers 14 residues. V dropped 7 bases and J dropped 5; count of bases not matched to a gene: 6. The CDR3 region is CASISGGAWETQYF. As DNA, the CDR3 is TGTGCCAGCATTAGCGGGGGGGCCTGGGAGACCCAGTACTTC. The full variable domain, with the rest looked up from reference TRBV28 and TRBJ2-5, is DVKVTQSSRYLVKRTGEKVFLECVQDMDHENMFWYRQDPGLGLRLIYFSYDVKMKEKGDIPEGYSVSREKKERFSLILESASTNQTSMYLCASISGGAWETQYFGPGTRLLVL.

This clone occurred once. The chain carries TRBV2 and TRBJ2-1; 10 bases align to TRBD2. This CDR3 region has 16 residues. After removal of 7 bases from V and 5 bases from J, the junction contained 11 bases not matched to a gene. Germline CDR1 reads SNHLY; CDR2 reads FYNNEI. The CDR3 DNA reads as TGTGCCAGCACGTTATCCCGAACTAGCGGGAACAATGAGCAGTTCTTC. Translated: CASTLSRTSGNNEQFF.

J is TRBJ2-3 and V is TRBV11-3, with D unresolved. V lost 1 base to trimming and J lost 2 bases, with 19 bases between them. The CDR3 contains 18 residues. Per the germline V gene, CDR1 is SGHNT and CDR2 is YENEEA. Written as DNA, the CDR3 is TGTGCCAGCAGCTTAGCCCTGGGCCCTGTTGTCTCCACAGATACGCAGTATTTT. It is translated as CASSLALGPVVSTDTQYF.

CDR3: CASSRATDTQYF. The DNA of the CDR3 is TGTGCCAGCAGCCGAGCGACAGATACGCAGTATTTT. The chain couples TRBV5-4 to TRBJ2-3, with D uncertain. The CDR3 is 12 amino acids. Germline V lookup: CDR1 SGHNT, CDR2 YYREEE (reference sequence). The V gene lost 4 bases and the J gene lost 3 bases, with 6 bases spanning the gap.

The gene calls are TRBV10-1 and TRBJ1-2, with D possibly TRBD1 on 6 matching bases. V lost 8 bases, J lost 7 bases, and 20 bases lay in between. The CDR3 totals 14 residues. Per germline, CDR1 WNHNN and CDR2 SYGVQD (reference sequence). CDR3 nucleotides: TGCGCCAGCTGTCAGGGGAGTTTCGTCTGTGGCTACACCTTC. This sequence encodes CASCQGSFVCGYTF.

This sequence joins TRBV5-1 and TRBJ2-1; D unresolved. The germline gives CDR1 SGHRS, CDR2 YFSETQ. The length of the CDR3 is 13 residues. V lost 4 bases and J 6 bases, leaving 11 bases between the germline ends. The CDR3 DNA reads TGCGCCAGCAGCGTAACAGAGGTCAATGAGCAGTTCTTC. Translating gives CASSVTEVNEQFF.

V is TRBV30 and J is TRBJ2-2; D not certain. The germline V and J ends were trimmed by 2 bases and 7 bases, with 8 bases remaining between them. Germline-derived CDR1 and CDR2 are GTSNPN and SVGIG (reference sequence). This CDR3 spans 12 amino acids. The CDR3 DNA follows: TGTGCCTGGAGTCACCCACTCGGGGAGCTGTTTTTT. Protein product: CAWSHPLGELFF.

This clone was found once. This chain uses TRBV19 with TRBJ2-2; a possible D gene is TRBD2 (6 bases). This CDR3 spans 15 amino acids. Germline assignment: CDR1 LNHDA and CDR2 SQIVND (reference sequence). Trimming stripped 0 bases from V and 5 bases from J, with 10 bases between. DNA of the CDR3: TGTGCCAGTAGTATAGACAAGCGGGCGACCGGGGAGCTGTTTTTT. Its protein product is CASSIDKRATGELFF.